This entry is about one T cell receptor beta chain. The sample is drawn from a study of blood T cell repertoires in COVID-19. Study-wide context: COVID-19 samples collected from the United States, Italy and Spain covered acute and convalescent phases.

The ends were cut back, 4 bases at V and 3 bases at J, with 26 bases in the middle. The CDR3 is 20 residues long. Germline CDR1 reads SGDLS; CDR2 reads YYNGEE. In the authors' workflow: Reference gene primer amplification in the assay estimated nucleated cell counts. TCRdb keeps only in-frame clones here, not all; method: immunoSEQ multiplex PCR. The D gene and trimming were derived from the DNA, and the V and J assignments and clone size from that table. The sample has more than 200,000 clones, more than 65% seen once. The clonotype originates from a middle-aged woman who had recovered from COVID-19. V gene TRBV9 combines with J gene TRBJ1-6, with D possibly being TRBD1 (5 bases). The specimen sequenced was peripheral blood. The CDR3 DNA sequence: TGTGCCAGCAGCCCCTACCAGACAGTTATAGACGGGGGCTATAATTCACCCCTCCACTTT. Encoded protein: CASSPYQTVIDGGYNSPLHF.